Below, one T cell receptor beta chain is given with its context. The same CDR3 also results from other DNA sequences found in this sample. The data originate from a study of control samples from healthy donors and cancer patients. The repertoire was sequenced with immunoSEQ multiplex PCR; TCRdb's copy has only in-frame clones and lacks some. The table lists 40,000 or so clones, 83% of them singletons. This CDR3 comprises 14 residues. The V gene's germline CDR1 is MNHEY and CDR2 SVGAGI. After removal of 9 bases from V and 4 bases from J, the junction contained 7 bases not matched to a gene. The rearrangement links TRBV6-5 to TRBJ2-1; 9 bases fit TRBD2. Sequenced sample: PBMCs. The receptor comes from a woman aged 55-75 years with lung cancer. In DNA, the CDR3 is TGTGCCAGTACTTTAGCGGGAGTTTACAATGAGCAGTTCTTC. This gives the protein CASTLAGVYNEQFF.